This T cell receptor (beta chain) was identified during a study of T cells in Graves' hyperthyroidism and ophthalmopathy. This CDR3 region has 14 residues. Trimming took 5 bases from V and 4 from J, leaving 12 bases between them. Germline V gene sequence: CDR1 KGHDR, CDR2 SFDVKD. This clonotype was counted at least ten times. The antigen is not known. Pregnant or lactating patients were excluded, as were those with uncontrolled infection or other autoimmune disease. Before ophthalmopathy appeared, progressors gave blood at initial hyperthyroidism diagnosis. The PBMCs were taken from around 10 ml of fresh peripheral blood. Overall study findings and caveats: Among clonotypes expanded in thyroid above 0.001, most were also found in blood.

RNA transcripts provided the source from which TCR beta CDR3 regions were amplified. During a first-round RT-PCR of the TCR CDR3, the HTBI primer set was used. TCRdb fed the multiplex PCR reads into MiXCR, producing one record per CDR3 protein. This repertoire shows roughly 580,000 distinct CDR3 sequences, over 11% found once; its top ten account for 5.5% to 7.5%. Sequenced: blood. This receptor was taken from a woman aged 30 to 39 with Graves' hyperthyroidism that later progressed to Graves' ophthalmopathy. V usage is TRBV24-1 and J usage is TRBJ2-3; either TRBD1 or TRBD2 may fit D (6 bases each). The CDR3 DNA follows: TGTGCCACCAGTGGAGCGGAGGGGGCAGATACGCAGTATTTT. It yields the protein CATSGAEGADTQYF.